This T cell receptor beta chain was documented in a study of OX40 agonist ivuxolimab in advanced cancers. Comments on this clone: What it binds is not known.

Findings and limits, study-wide: CD8+ T cells averaged more expanded clones than CD4+.

Assay used: immunoSEQ multiplex PCR; TCRdb lists only in-frame clones, some missing. The sample holds roughly 100,000 clones, 86% seen once. The germline V and J ends were trimmed by 1 base and 0 bases, with 11 bases remaining between them. Germline CDR1 is SGHTS and CDR2 is YDEGEE. This CDR3 is 17 amino acids long. Patients with autoimmune history or systemic immunosuppression were excluded. This receptor was obtained from an adult with an advanced solid tumor such as melanoma, head and neck, liver or kidney cancer. The sample was CD4+ or CD8+ T cells sorted from blood, taken in a trial of the OX40 agonist ivuxolimab. The chain uses TRBV5-8 and TRBJ1-6; a possible D gene is TRBD1 (5 bases). CDR3 sequence (DNA): TGTGCCAGCAGCTTGATTTGGGGGAGCTCCTATAATTCACCCCTCCACTTT. Translating it yields CASSLIWGSSYNSPLHF. The full variable domain, with the rest looked up from reference TRBV5-8 and TRBJ1-6, is EAGVTQSPTHLIKTRGQQATLRCSPISGHTSVYWYQQALGLGLQFLLWYDEGEERNRGNFPPRFSGRQFPNYSSELNVNALELEDSALYLCASSLIWGSSYNSPLHFGNGTRLTVT.